Listed below are T cell receptor beta chains from one sample, sequenced in a study of response to subunit inactivated influenza vaccine. TCRdb fed the RT-PCR reads into MiXCR, producing one record per CDR3 protein. Among fewer than 600,000 distinct CDR3 sequences listed, approximately 7.3% were seen once. The sample consisted of PBMCs from blood, taken around 2 years after vaccination. These receptors originate from a man between 45 and 75 years old who received an inactivated influenza vaccine. The CDR3 runs from the conserved cysteine through the conserved F or W. Each record gives: V gene, D gene, J gene, clone size, CDR3 DNA, CDR3 protein. A D gene is named only where the DNA matches it firmly. The size of a clone is reported for some rows only, either as once, few or many, or as a class for expanded clones.

TRBV20-1	.	TRBJ2-3	few	TGCAGTGCTAGAGATAACAGCCCCACAGATACGCAGTATTTT	CSARDNSPTDTQYF
TRBV6-4	TRBD1	TRBJ2-3	few	TGTGCCAGCAGTGTTGAGGGGGCCCTGGGGCATACGCAGTATTTT	CASSVEGALGHTQYF
TRBV7-8	.	TRBJ2-3	few	TGTGCCAGCAGCTTAGCTGTGAGCGTGGCTAGCACAGATACGCAGTATTTT	CASSLAVSVASTDTQYF
TRBV12-3/TRBV12-4	.	TRBJ1-2	many	TGTGCCAGCAGTTTATCGGGTTACTATGGCTACACCTTC	CASSLSGYYGYTF
TRBV4-1	.	TRBJ2-1	many	TGCGCCAGCAGCCGAGGATCCGGGTCCAGCTCCTACAATGAGCAGTTCTTC	CASSRGSGSSSYNEQFF
TRBV5-1	TRBD2	TRBJ2-5	many	TGCGCCAGCCGATCACTAGCGGGGGAGACCCAGTACTTC	CASRSLAGETQYF
TRBV7-6	.	TRBJ1-2	.	TGTGCCAGCAGCTTAGGAGGCCCCACTGGCTACACCTTC	CASSLGGPTGYTF
TRBV7-2	.	TRBJ2-5	many	TGTGCCAGCAGCTTAACCCGACTAGGAGGGGGGACCCAGTACTTC	CASSLTRLGGGTQYF
TRBV4-3	.	TRBJ1-1	.	TGCGCCAGCAGCCAAGGGACAGCGAACACTGAAGCTTTCTTT	CASSQGTANTEAFF
TRBV11-2	.	TRBJ2-7	.	TGTGCCAGCAGCATGGGGGGTAAAAGGGATTACGAGCAGTACTTC	CASSMGGKRDYEQYF
TRBV6-1	.	TRBJ2-7	few	TGTGCCAGCAGCCTAGCCGGGACCGCGCTCGGCGAGCAGTACTTC	CASSLAGTALGEQYF
TRBV28	TRBD1	TRBJ1-2	.	TGTGCCAGCAGTTCTCCCCCGACAGGGGGAGGCTACACCTTC	CASSSPPTGGGYTF
TRBV29-1	TRBD1	TRBJ1-1	few	TGCAGCGTTGCCACAGGGGGCAACACTGAAGCTTTCTTT	CSVATGGNTEAFF
TRBV4-2	TRBD2	TRBJ2-3	.	TGTGCCAGCAGCCCCCGGGTAGCGGGGAAGGGAGATACGCAGTATTTT	CASSPRVAGKGDTQYF
TRBV6-5	.	TRBJ1-4	few	TGTGCCAGCAGCTCGACTGATGAAAAACTGTTTTTT	CASSSTDEKLFF
TRBV28	.	TRBJ2-7	.	TGTGCCAGCAAAACACTCCTTGGTCGGTCTTACGAGCAGTACTTC	CASKTLLGRSYEQYF
TRBV4-2	.	TRBJ2-1	many	TGTGCCAGCAGCCCGGACATTTTAGGTGAGCAGTTCTTC	CASSPDILGEQFF
TRBV4-3	.	TRBJ2-7	few	TGCGCCAGCAGCCAAGAGGGCGGGCAGGACTACGAGCAGTACTTC	CASSQEGGQDYEQYF
TRBV5-1	.	TRBJ2-3	few	TGCGCCAGCAGCTCGCCCAGGGCCACAGATACGCAGTATTTT	CASSSPRATDTQYF
TRBV20-1	.	TRBJ2-2	many	TGCAGTGCCCGGACTAAAAGTGGCACCGGGGAGCTGTTTTTT	CSARTKSGTGELFF
TRBV2	.	TRBJ1-2	few	TGTGCCAGCAGTGAAAACGGGCAAGGATATGGCTACACCTTC	CASSENGQGYGYTF
TRBV7-8	.	TRBJ2-1	few	TGTGCCAGCAGCTCAGAACCAGGGTGGGATGAGCAGTTCTTC	CASSSEPGWDEQFF
TRBV12-3/TRBV12-4	.	TRBJ2-5	few	TGTGCCAGCAGCCATGCCCGACTGGGATGGGAGACCCAGTACTTC	CASSHARLGWETQYF
TRBV7-2	.	TRBJ1-5	few	TGTGCCAGCAGCTTAGCCGGCAGGGCCGCTCAGCCCCAGCATTTT	CASSLAGRAAQPQHF
TRBV11-2	.	TRBJ2-7	few	TGTGCCAGCAGCTCTCTGACAGCCTACGAGCAGTACTTC	CASSSLTAYEQYF
TRBV6-5	TRBD1	TRBJ1-4	many	TGTGCCAGCAGTTGGAGAGGACAGGCAAATGAAAAACTGTTTTTT	CASSWRGQANEKLFF
TRBV20-1	TRBD1	TRBJ1-2	.	TGCAGTGCTAGAGAGACGGGGACAGCGCCTAACTATGGCTACACCTTC	CSARETGTAPNYGYTF
TRBV11-2	TRBD1	TRBJ2-2	few	TGTGCCAGCAGCGCCGACAGGGTGGCCGGGGAGCTGTTTTTT	CASSADRVAGELFF
TRBV20-1	TRBD1	TRBJ2-7	few	TGCAGTGCTCGCGACCTGGGACAGCCCAGCTCCTACGAGCAGTACTTC	CSARDLGQPSSYEQYF
TRBV29-1	.	TRBJ2-7	.	TGCAGCGTTGAAGGGCCGGCTGGGGGGAACGAGCAGTACTTC	CSVEGPAGGNEQYF
TRBV19	.	TRBJ2-2	many	TGTGCCAGTAGCCGTCAACCGGGACCAAAGACCGGGGAGCTGTTTTTT	CASSRQPGPKTGELFF
TRBV15	TRBD1	TRBJ2-5	few	TGTGCCACCACCAAGGCTCGGACAGGGGGTGTGGAGACCCAGTACTTC	CATTKARTGGVETQYF
TRBV2	TRBD2	TRBJ2-1	.	TGTGCCAGCAGTGATCGGCGGGAGGGCCTCAATGAGCAGTTCTTC	CASSDRREGLNEQFF
TRBV5-1	.	TRBJ1-5	many	TGCGCCAGCAGGGAAGGGCTATATAGCAATCAGCCCCAGCATTTT	CASREGLYSNQPQHF
TRBV20-1	TRBD1	TRBJ1-5	.	TGCAGTGCTACACAGGGGTTGAGCAATCAGCCCCAGCATTTT	CSATQGLSNQPQHF
TRBV20-1	.	TRBJ1-3	.	TGCAGTGCTAGAGGGGGACGGGGCTACTCTGGAAACACCATATATTTT	CSARGGRGYSGNTIYF
TRBV7-8	.	TRBJ2-3	.	TGTGCCAGCAGCAAACTAGCCCCTACAACCACAGATACGCAGTATTTT	CASSKLAPTTTDTQYF
TRBV5-1	.	TRBJ1-1	many	TGCGCCAGCAGCTCCCCGGCCGGGACATTGAACACTGAAGCTTTCTTT	CASSSPAGTLNTEAFF
TRBV5-4	.	TRBJ1-1	few	TGTGCCAGCAGCTTGAGCGCAGGGTGGGACACTGAAGCTTTCTTT	CASSLSAGWDTEAFF
TRBV20-1	.	TRBJ2-7	many	TGCAGTGCCCCAGATCGCTACGAGCAGTACTTC	CSAPDRYEQYF
TRBV4-1	.	TRBJ1-3	few	TGCGCCAGCAGCCAAGGAGGCCGTGGCACCATATATTTT	CASSQGGRGTIYF
TRBV20-1	.	TRBJ1-1	.	TGCAGTGCCCTGGGAGGCATGAACACTGAAGCTTTCTTT	CSALGGMNTEAFF
TRBV28	.	TRBJ1-5	many	TGTGCCAGCAGCCCGCCCCTCGGGGAGATTCAGCCCCAGCATTTT	CASSPPLGEIQPQHF
TRBV29-1	.	TRBJ2-1	many	TGCAGCGCAAAGGGACTCCCGTCCTCATACAATGAGCAGTTCTTC	CSAKGLPSSYNEQFF
TRBV5-1	.	TRBJ1-1	many	TGCGCCAGCAGCTTCCAGGGCTCTGAAGCTTTCTTT	CASSFQGSEAFF
TRBV10-3	TRBD2	TRBJ2-3	many	TGTGCCATCAGGGAACGGGAGGGCTACACAGATACGCAGTATTTT	CAIREREGYTDTQYF
TRBV5-1	.	TRBJ1-1	many	TGCGCCAGCAGAAAGACAGGGAACACTGAAGCTTTCTTT	CASRKTGNTEAFF
TRBV20-1	TRBD1	TRBJ1-5	few	TGCAGTGCAATTGACGGGACAGGAAATCAGCCCCAGCATTTT	CSAIDGTGNQPQHF
TRBV28	TRBD2	TRBJ2-3	.	TGTGCCAGCAGTTTATTGCGGGAGTCATCAGATACGCAGTATTTT	CASSLLRESSDTQYF
TRBV14	.	TRBJ2-5	few	TGTGCCAGACCTGGTTCGGGTTTAGAGACCCAGTACTTC	CARPGSGLETQYF
TRBV7-9	.	TRBJ2-7	many	TGTGCCAGCAGCTTAGCTGTGAGGTACGAGCAGTACTTC	CASSLAVRYEQYF